Listed here is a single T cell receptor beta chain. This CDR3 spans 15 amino acids. Germline lookup yields CDR1 MNHEY and CDR2 SVGAGI. Trimming pared 2 bases from V and 4 bases from J, leaving 13 bases between. The PCR employed 60 Vbeta primers together with 13 Jbeta primers. Original methodology: A follow-up analysis tallied tens of millions of unique TCR beta chains, 9 million to 11 million shared. Generated by immunoSEQ multiplex PCR, the TCRdb table keeps only in-frame clones and is missing some. D and trimming were read from the DNA, whereas the V and J calls and clone size are those reported in that table. Altogether 110,000 to 150,000 clones are present, less than 85% being singletons, with the ten largest covering roughly 4.5%. This sample is drawn from a study of cytomegalovirus exposure and HLA in healthy donors. The wider study: HLA-typed donors contributed 65 million to 85 million unique TCRs, which were held in an early data release.

The V call is TRBV6-5, the J call TRBJ2-3, with D possibly being TRBD2 (7 bases). This sequence was found in a man aged 18 to 35 in good health and CMV-seropositive. The sequenced sample consisted of PBMCs. As DNA, the CDR3 is TGTGCCAGCAGTTACCGGGGGGCTAGGTCAGATACGCAGTATTTT. It codes for CASSYRGARSDTQYF.